This T cell receptor beta chain was recorded in a study of cytomegalovirus exposure and HLA in healthy donors. Across the study: There were 350 to 400 genotyped donors. Of these, 81% fell in the genetic ancestry cluster associated with self-reported Caucasian donors.

The study ran its PCR with 60 Vbeta and 13 Jbeta primers. The method was immunoSEQ multiplex PCR; TCRdb's version includes in-frame clones alone and lacks a portion of them. The sample has about 100,000 clones, around three quarters seen once; the top ten hold approximately 4.2%. Study-level findings and limits: Being indistinguishable, some V segments were excluded, TRBV6-2 and TRBV6-3 among them. There were several of the most significant clusters that appeared linked to common viral pathogens in a later analysis.

Concerning this clone itself: Its antigen is unknown.

Trimming at V came to 4 bases and at J to 0 bases, leaving 3 bases not matched to a gene. This CDR3 is 17 amino acids long. Germline V CDR1 and CDR2: LNHDA, SQIVND (reference sequence). The sequence came from a female donor in good health and CMV-seropositive. The sample taken for sequencing was PBMCs. The rearrangement uses TRBV19 and TRBJ2-3; TRBD2 matches at 14 bases. CDR3 bases: TGTGCCAGTAGTAGGACTAGCGGGGGGACTAGCACAGATACGCAGTATTTT. Protein sequence: CASSRTSGGTSTDTQYF.